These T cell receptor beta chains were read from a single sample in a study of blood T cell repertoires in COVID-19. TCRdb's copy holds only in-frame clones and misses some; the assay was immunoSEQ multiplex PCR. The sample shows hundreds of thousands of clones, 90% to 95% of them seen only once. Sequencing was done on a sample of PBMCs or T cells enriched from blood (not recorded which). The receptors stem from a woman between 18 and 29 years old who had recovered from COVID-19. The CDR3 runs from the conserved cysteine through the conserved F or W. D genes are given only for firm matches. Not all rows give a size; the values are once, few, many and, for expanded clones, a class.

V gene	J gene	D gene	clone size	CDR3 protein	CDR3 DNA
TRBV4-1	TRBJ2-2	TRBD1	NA	CASSRRPGQENTGELFF	TGCGCCAGCAGCCGCCGGCCGGGACAGGAGAACACCGGGGAGCTGTTTTTT
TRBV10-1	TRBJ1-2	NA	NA	CASSSGQNYGYTF	TGCGCCAGCAGTAGTGGACAGAACTATGGCTACACCTTC
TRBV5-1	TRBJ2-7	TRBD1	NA	CASSWDRDYEQYF	TGCGCCAGCAGCTGGGACAGGGACTACGAGCAGTACTTC
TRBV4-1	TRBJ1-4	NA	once	CASSPGSNREKLFF	TGCGCCAGCAGCCCCGGGAGTAATCGGGAAAAACTGTTTTTT
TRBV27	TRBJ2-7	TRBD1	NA	CASKRTGRYEQYF	TGTGCCAGCAAACGGACAGGGCGCTACGAGCAGTACTTC
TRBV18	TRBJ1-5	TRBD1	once	CASSLTGYSNQPQHF	TGTGCCAGCTCACTGACAGGGTATAGCAATCAGCCCCAGCATTTT
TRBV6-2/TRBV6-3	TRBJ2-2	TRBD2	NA	CASSSPSGSRIGELFF	TGTGCCAGCAGTTCCCCGAGCGGGAGTAGGATCGGGGAGCTGTTTTTT
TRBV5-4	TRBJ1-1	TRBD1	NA	CASSIETGGYTEAFF	TGTGCCAGCAGCATAGAGACAGGGGGTTACACTGAAGCTTTCTTT
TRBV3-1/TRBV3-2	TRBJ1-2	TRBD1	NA	CASSQDRGQGAPPNYGYTF	TGTGCCAGCAGCCAAGATAGGGGACAGGGGGCCCCCCCTAACTATGGCTACACCTTC
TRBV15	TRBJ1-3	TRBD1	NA	CATRLGTANGNTIYF	TGTGCCACCAGGTTAGGGACAGCGAATGGAAACACCATATATTTT
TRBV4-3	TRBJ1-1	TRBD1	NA	CASSQVPGGDTEAFF	TGCGCCAGCAGCCAAGTTCCAGGGGGTGACACTGAAGCTTTCTTT
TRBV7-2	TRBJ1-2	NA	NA	CASSLGGYGYTF	TGTGCCAGCAGCTTAGGAGGCTATGGCTACACCTTC
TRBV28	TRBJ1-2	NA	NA	CASLGRHNYGYTF	TGTGCCAGCCTAGGGAGACATAACTATGGCTACACCTTC
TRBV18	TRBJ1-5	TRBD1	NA	CASSEGANQPQHF	TGTGCCAGCTCAGAGGGGGCGAATCAGCCCCAGCATTTT
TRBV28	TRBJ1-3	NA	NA	CASSLRLGSGNTIYF	TGTGCCAGCAGTTTAAGGTTGGGCAGTGGAAACACCATATATTTT
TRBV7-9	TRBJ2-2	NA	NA	CASIGTSGTGELFF	TGTGCCAGCATCGGGACCAGCGGGACCGGGGAGCTGTTTTTT
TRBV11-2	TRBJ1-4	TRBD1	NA	CASSLVGTGGGEKLFF	TGTGCCAGCAGCCTCGTAGGGACAGGGGGAGGCGAAAAACTGTTTTTT
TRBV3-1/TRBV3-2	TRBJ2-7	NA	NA	CASSQAFSYEQYF	TGTGCCAGCAGCCAAGCCTTCTCCTACGAGCAGTACTTC
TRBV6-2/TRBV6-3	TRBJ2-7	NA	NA	CASSYESGQGGLYEQYF	TGTGCCAGCAGTTATGAGAGCGGGCAGGGAGGCCTCTACGAGCAGTACTTC
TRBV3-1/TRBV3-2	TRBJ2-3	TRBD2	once	CASSPGLAGAASSQYF	TGTGCCAGCAGCCCCGGACTAGCGGGAGCTGCATCATCGCAGTATTTT
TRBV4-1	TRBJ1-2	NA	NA	CASSQRSAYNGYTF	TGCGCCAGCAGCCAACGAAGCGCGTATAATGGCTACACCTTC
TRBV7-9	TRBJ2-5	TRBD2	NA	CASSLGLAVETQYF	TGTGCCAGCAGCTTAGGACTAGCGGTAGAGACCCAGTACTTC
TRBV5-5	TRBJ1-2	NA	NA	CASSLVGGGYTF	TGTGCCAGCAGCTTGGTTGGCGGCGGCTACACCTTC
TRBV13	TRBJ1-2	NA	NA	CASSVGLAGGYTF	TGTGCCAGCAGCGTGGGACTGGCGGGGGGCTACACCTTC
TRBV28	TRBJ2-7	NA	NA	CASSSWQTYEQYF	TGTGCCAGCAGTTCCTGGCAGACATACGAGCAGTACTTC
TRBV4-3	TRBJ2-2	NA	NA	CASSPAPAGNTGELFF	TGCGCCAGCAGCCCTGCCCCAGCGGGGAACACCGGGGAGCTGTTTTTT
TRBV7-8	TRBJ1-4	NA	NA	CASSLGRKGFRITNEKLFF	TGTGCCAGCAGCTTAGGAAGGAAGGGGTTCCGGATAACTAATGAAAAACTGTTTTTT
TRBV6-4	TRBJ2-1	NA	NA	CASSDSNSGEQFF	TGTGCCAGCAGTGACTCCAACAGCGGGGAGCAGTTCTTC
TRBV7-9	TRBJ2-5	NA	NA	CASSLVSYSETQYF	TGTGCCAGCAGCTTAGTCTCCTACTCCGAGACCCAGTACTTC
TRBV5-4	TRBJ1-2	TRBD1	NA	CASSSYWDREEYGYTF	TGTGCCAGCAGCTCTTACTGGGACAGGGAAGAGTATGGCTACACCTTC
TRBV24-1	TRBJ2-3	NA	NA	CATSETPGFGTDTQYF	TGTGCCACCAGTGAGACCCCAGGGTTCGGCACAGATACGCAGTATTTT
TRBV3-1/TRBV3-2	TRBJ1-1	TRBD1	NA	CASSHPGQGTEAFF	TGTGCCAGCAGCCACCCCGGACAGGGCACTGAAGCTTTCTTT
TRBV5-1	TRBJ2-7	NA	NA	CASSLLAGVDYEQYF	TGCGCCAGCAGCTTACTGGCAGGGGTGGACTACGAGCAGTACTTC
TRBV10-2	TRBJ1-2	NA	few	CASRGGSGGLGYTF	TGCGCCAGCAGGGGCGGAAGCGGCGGGCTCGGCTACACCTTC
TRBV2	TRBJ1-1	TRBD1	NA	CATRQGDLTEAFF	TGTGCCACGAGACAGGGCGATCTCACTGAAGCTTTCTTT
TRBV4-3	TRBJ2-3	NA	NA	CASSQDGAGASADTQYF	TGCGCCAGCAGCCAAGATGGGGCAGGGGCCTCGGCAGATACGCAGTATTTT
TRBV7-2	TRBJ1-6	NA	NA	CASSYQGNSPLHF	TGTGCCAGCAGTTATCAGGGTAATTCACCCCTCCACTTT
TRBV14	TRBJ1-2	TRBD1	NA	CASSPGTGVSYGYTF	TGTGCCAGCAGCCCTGGGACAGGGGTGAGCTATGGCTACACCTTC
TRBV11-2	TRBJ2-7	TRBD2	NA	CASSRTSGGNSYEQYF	TGTGCCAGCAGCCGGACTAGCGGGGGGAACTCCTACGAGCAGTACTTC
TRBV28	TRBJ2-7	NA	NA	CASSFGQGFYEQYF	TGTGCCAGCAGTTTCGGCCAGGGGTTCTACGAGCAGTACTTC
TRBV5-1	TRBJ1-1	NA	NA	CASSLKGDMNTEAFF	TGCGCCAGCAGCTTGAAGGGGGACATGAACACTGAAGCTTTCTTT
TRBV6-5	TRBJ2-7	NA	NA	CASSGGLASYEQYF	TGTGCCAGCAGCGGCGGGCTAGCTTCCTACGAGCAGTACTTC
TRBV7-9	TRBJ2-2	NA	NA	CASSSPSGKNTGELFF	TGTGCCAGCAGCTCTCCCTCAGGAAAGAACACCGGGGAGCTGTTTTTT
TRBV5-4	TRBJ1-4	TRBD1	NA	CASSLQGASEKLFF	TGTGCCAGCAGCTTACAGGGGGCAAGTGAAAAACTGTTTTTT
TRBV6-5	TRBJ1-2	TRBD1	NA	CASRRTGENYGYTF	TGTGCCAGCAGGAGGACAGGCGAGAACTATGGCTACACCTTC